The 17 T cell receptor beta chains in this list originate from one sample, sequenced in a study of shared clonotypes between healthy human individuals. Profiling relied on immunoSEQ multiplex PCR, and the TCRdb table lists in-frame clones only, not all of them. The sample yields just over 2,000,000 clones, 95% seen once. The sequenced sample consisted of naive CD4+ T cells sorted from blood. Subset specified: CD45RA+ positively selected. The receptor source for this set is a man younger than 30 in good health.

V and J are TRBV11-2 and TRBJ2-5, with 7 bases lining up with TRBD2. Germline V CDR1 and CDR2: SGHAT, FQNNGV. Trimming at V came to 4 bases and at J to 0 bases, leaving 8 bases not matched to a gene. The CDR3 totals 16 residues. The CDR3 DNA reads TGTGCCAGCAGCTCAGAGGGCGGGGGACACCAAGAGACCCAGTACTTC. Protein sequence: CASSSEGGGHQETQYF.

The chain recombines TRBV10-3 with TRBJ1-2, with a tentative D call TRBD1 (6 bases). The CDR3 runs 12 residues. Germline loops: CDR1 ENHRY, CDR2 SYGVKD. Trimming shortened V by 10 bases and J by 5 bases, and 14 bases separated the two germline ends. This CDR3 reads CATHRAGYGYTF. The CDR3 coding sequence is TGTGCCACCCACAGGGCAGGTTATGGCTACACCTTC.

In this sample, this clone turned up once. The chain employs TRBV5-1 and TRBJ2-3, with 9 bases matching TRBD1. This CDR3 is 15 amino acids long. The germline gives CDR1 SGHRS, CDR2 YFSETQ. Trimming took 1 base from V and 3 from J; bases not matched to a gene: 3. CDR3: CASSLHGQGTDTQYF. In DNA, the CDR3 is TGCGCCAGCAGCTTGCATGGACAGGGGACAGATACGCAGTATTTT.

V usage is TRBV13 and J usage is TRBJ1-4; D unclear. Germline V lookup: CDR1 PRHDT, CDR2 FYEKMQ (reference sequence). V lost 5 bases and J 3 bases, leaving 7 bases between the germline ends. The CDR3 extends over 13 amino acids. The CDR3 protein is CASSQDPNEKLFF. CDR3 DNA: TGTGCCAGCAGCCAGGATCCTAATGAAAAACTGTTTTTT. Variable domain in full (rest from reference TRBV13 and TRBJ1-4): AAGVIQSPRHLIKEKRETATLKCYPIPRHDTVYWYQQGPGQDPQFLISFYEKMQSDKGSIPDRFSAQQFSDYHSELNMSSLELGDSALYFCASSQDPNEKLFFGSGTQLSVL.

The chain uses TRBV7-2 and TRBJ2-7; 10 bases fit TRBD2. This CDR3 is 15 amino acids long. Germline assignment: CDR1 SGHTA and CDR2 FQGNSA. The ends lost 4 bases at V and 6 bases at J; junction bases unmatched: 9. The CDR3 sequence: CASSWTLAGVSEQYF. In nucleotides, the CDR3 is TGTGCCAGCAGCTGGACTCTAGCGGGAGTCAGCGAGCAGTACTTC.

The chain carries TRBV28 and TRBJ1-2; the match to TRBD1 covers 7 bases. CDR1 and CDR2 from the germline V gene are MDHEN and SYDVKM. The CDR3 has 13 amino acids. Trimming removed 2 bases from V and 5 bases from J; junction bases left unmatched: 2. The chain's CDR3 is CASSLVRGYGYTF. The CDR3 coding sequence is TGTGCCAGCAGTTTAGTCAGGGGGTATGGCTACACCTTC.

The rearrangement links TRBV2 to TRBJ2-2; 14 bases fit TRBD2. The J segment lost 0 bases and the V segment lost 5 bases, leaving 5 bases of the junction unmatched. The CDR3 runs to 18 residues. Per the germline V gene, CDR1 is SNHLY and CDR2 is FYNNEI. The CDR3 loop is CASSLRTSGGTNTGELFF. In nucleotides, the CDR3 is TGTGCCAGCAGTCTTCGGACTAGCGGGGGGACGAACACCGGGGAGCTGTTTTTT.

The count of this clone is one. This chain joins TRBV11-2 and TRBJ2-3, with TRBD2 as a possible D gene (7 bases). CDR1 is SGHAT and CDR2 is FQNNGV in the germline V gene. The CDR3 sequence is 16 residues long. Trimming cost V 5 bases and J 4 bases, with 19 bases left between them. As DNA, the CDR3 is TGTGCCAGCAGCCCCGGGTCGGGGGGCGTATCAGATACGCAGTATTTT. Its translation: CASSPGSGGVSDTQYF.

Details on this clone: The same CDR3 arises from other DNA sequences in this sample as well. The rearrangement uses TRBV2 and TRBJ2-2; maybe TRBD1 (6 bases). Between the trimmed V and J ends, which lost 6 bases and 4 bases, there was a span of 9 bases. The germline CDR1 and CDR2 sequences are SNHLY and FYNNEI. The CDR3 has 13 amino acids. CDR3 sequence: CASRRTVTGELFF. In nucleotides, the CDR3 is TGTGCCAGCAGAAGGACAGTCACCGGGGAGCTGTTTTTT.

V is TRBV5-1 and J is TRBJ2-5, with D possibly matching TRBD2 (7 bases). The CDR3 is 16 amino acids. The V end lost 3 bases, the J end lost 5 bases, and 20 bases lay between the germline ends. Germline V lookup: CDR1 SGHRS, CDR2 YFSETQ. CDR3 loop: CASSSSGGGARETQYF. DNA of the CDR3: TGCGCCAGCAGCTCCTCGGGGGGCGGGGCACGCGAGACCCAGTACTTC. The whole variable domain, filled in from reference TRBV5-1 and TRBJ2-5, reads KAGVTQTPRYLIKTRGQQVTLSCSPISGHRSVSWYQQTPGQGLQFLFEYFSETQRNKGNFPGRFSGRQFSNSRSEMNVSTLELGDSALYLCASSSSGGGARETQYFGPGTRLLVL.

V is TRBV10-3 and J is TRBJ2-3; D remains ambiguous. V was pared by 0 bases and J by 4 bases, with 8 bases between. The CDR3 has 14 amino acids. Per the germline V gene, CDR1 is ENHRY and CDR2 is SYGVKD. The CDR3 is CAISESGISDTQYF. DNA of the CDR3: TGTGCCATCAGTGAGTCGGGGATCTCAGATACGCAGTATTTT.

The V and J genes are TRBV18 and TRBJ1-6; D is perhaps TRBD1 (5 bases). CDR3 size: 16 residues. Germline values: CDR1 KGHSH, CDR2 LQKENI. V lost 4 bases to trimming and J lost 1 base, with 11 bases between them. This CDR3 is CASSRDSRSYNSPLHF. The CDR3 bases are TGTGCCAGCTCACGGGACTCGAGGTCCTATAATTCACCCCTCCACTTT. The full variable domain, in which reference TRBV18 and TRBJ1-6 provide the parts outside the CDR3, is NAGVMQNPRHLVRRRGQEARLRCSPMKGHSHVYWYRQLPEEGLKFMVYLQKENIIDESGMPKERFSAEFPKEGPSILRIQQVVRGDSAAYFCASSRDSRSYNSPLHFGNGTRLTVT.

The chain combines TRBV14 with TRBJ1-3, with unresolved D. The CDR3 sequence is 16 residues long. V lost 5 bases and J 0 bases, leaving 14 bases between the germline ends. CDR1 is SGHDN, CDR2 FVKESK, per germline. This CDR3 is CASSDRWSYSGNTIYF. The CDR3 DNA follows: TGTGCCAGCAGCGATAGGTGGAGTTACTCTGGAAACACCATATATTTT.

A remark on this clone: Other DNA variants within this sample encode the same CDR3. The chain joins TRBV28 to TRBJ2-7; D not certain. Trimming cost V 5 bases and J 3 bases, with 5 bases left between them. The CDR3 runs to 11 residues. The germline V gene has CDR1 MDHEN and CDR2 SYDVKM. CDR3 protein: CASSPLYEQYF. The CDR3, as DNA: TGTGCCAGCAGTCCGCTCTACGAGCAGTACTTC.

This chain connects TRBV7-2 to TRBJ2-7; 8 bases map to TRBD2. Germline-derived CDR1 and CDR2 are SGHTA and FQGNSA. V shed 5 bases and J 0 bases; nucleotides not matched to a gene: 9. The CDR3 length is 16 residues. CDR3 region: CASSPLTSANSYEQYF. CDR3 in DNA: TGTGCCAGCAGCCCCCTGACTAGCGCGAACTCCTACGAGCAGTACTTC. Based on the CDR3 plus reference TRBV7-2 and TRBJ2-7, the full variable domain is GAGVSQSPSNKVTEKGKDVELRCDPISGHTALYWYRQSLGQGLEFLIYFQGNSAPDKSGLPSDRFSAERTGGSVSTLTIQRTQQEDSAVYLCASSPLTSANSYEQYFGPGTRLTVT.

This chain connects TRBV18 to TRBJ2-1, with D possibly TRBD2 on 5 matching bases. Between the trimmed V and J ends, which lost 2 bases and 10 bases, there was a span of 12 bases. This CDR3 contains 13 residues. Germline V gives CDR1 KGHSH, CDR2 LQKENI. The CDR3 reads CASSPGSSWEQFF. The CDR3 DNA reads TGTGCCAGCTCACCAGGGAGCTCTTGGGAGCAGTTCTTC.

The rearrangement uses TRBV2 and TRBJ2-6; D unresolved. Germline assignment: CDR1 SNHLY and CDR2 FYNNEI. CDR3 length equals 14 residues. Trimming removed 5 bases at V and 2 bases at J, with 7 bases between. The CDR3 is CASSYSTGANVLTF. The CDR3 nucleotides read TGTGCCAGCAGTTACAGTACTGGGGCCAACGTCCTGACTTTC.